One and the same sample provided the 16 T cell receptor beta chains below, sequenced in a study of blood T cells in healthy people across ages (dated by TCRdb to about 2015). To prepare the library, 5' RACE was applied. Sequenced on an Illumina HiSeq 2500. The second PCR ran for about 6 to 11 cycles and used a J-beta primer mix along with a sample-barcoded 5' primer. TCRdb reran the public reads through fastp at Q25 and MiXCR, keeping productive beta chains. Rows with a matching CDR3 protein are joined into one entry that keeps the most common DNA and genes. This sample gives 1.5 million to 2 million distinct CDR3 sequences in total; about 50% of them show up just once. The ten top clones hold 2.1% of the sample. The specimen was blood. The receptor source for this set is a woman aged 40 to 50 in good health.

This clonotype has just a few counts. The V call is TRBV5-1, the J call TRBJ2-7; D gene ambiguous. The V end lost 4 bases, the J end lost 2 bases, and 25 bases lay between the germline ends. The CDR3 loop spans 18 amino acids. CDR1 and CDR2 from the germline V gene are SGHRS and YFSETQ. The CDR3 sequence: CASSPGPAIVSLAYEQYF. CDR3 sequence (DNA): TGCGCCAGCAGCCCCGGGCCCGCAATAGTTTCCCTTGCCTACGAGCAGTACTTC.

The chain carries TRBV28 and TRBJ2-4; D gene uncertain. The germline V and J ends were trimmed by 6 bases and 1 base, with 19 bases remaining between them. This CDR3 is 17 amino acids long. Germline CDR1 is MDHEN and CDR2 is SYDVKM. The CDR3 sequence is CASSPFPPIIAKNIQYF. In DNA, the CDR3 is TGTGCCAGCAGCCCCTTTCCCCCCATTATTGCCAAAAACATTCAGTACTTC.

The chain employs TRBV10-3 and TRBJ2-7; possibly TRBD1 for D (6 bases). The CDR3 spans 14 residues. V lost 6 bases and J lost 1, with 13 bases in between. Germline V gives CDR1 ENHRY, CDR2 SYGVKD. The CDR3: CAIRGDRRSYEQYF. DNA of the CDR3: TGTGCCATCAGGGGAGACAGGCGTTCCTACGAGCAGTACTTC.

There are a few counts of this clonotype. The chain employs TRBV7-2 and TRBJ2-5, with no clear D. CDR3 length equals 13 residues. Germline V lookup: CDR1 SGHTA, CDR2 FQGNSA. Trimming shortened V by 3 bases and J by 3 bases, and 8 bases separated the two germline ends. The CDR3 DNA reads TGTGCCAGCAGCTTTCCCAAAAAAGAGACCCAGTACTTC. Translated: CASSFPKKETQYF.

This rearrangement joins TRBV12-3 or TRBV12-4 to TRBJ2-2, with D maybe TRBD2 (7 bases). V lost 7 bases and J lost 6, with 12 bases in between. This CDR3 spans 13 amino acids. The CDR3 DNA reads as TGTGCCAGCACAAAGGGGGGGTCCGGGGAGCTGTTTTTT. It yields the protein CASTKGGSGELFF.

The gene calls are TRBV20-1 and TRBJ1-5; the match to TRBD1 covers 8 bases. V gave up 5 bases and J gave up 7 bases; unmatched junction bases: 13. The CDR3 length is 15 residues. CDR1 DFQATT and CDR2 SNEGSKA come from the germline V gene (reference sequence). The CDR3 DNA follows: TGCAGTGCTCTGACCGGGACAGGAGAAAGCCAGCCCCAGCATTTT. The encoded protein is CSALTGTGESQPQHF.

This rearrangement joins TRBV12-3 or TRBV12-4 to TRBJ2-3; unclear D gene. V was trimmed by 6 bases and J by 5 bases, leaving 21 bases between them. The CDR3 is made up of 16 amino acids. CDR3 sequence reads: CASSSQVGKLVDTQYF. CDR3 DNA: TGTGCCAGCAGCTCCCAGGTGGGGAAGTTGGTAGATACGCAGTATTTT.

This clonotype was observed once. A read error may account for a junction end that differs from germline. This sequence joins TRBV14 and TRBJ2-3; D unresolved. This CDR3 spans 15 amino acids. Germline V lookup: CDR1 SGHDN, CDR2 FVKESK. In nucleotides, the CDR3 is TGTGCCGGCAGCCAAAAAGGGTACGGGACAGATACGCAGTATTTT. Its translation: CAGSQKGYGTDTQYF.

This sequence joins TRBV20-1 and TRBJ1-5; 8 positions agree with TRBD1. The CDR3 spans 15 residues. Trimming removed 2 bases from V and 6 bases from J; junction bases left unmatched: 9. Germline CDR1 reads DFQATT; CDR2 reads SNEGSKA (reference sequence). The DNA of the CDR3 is TGCAGTGCTAGATGTCCAGGGGGCATGAGTCAGCCCCAGCATTTT. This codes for CSARCPGGMSQPQHF.

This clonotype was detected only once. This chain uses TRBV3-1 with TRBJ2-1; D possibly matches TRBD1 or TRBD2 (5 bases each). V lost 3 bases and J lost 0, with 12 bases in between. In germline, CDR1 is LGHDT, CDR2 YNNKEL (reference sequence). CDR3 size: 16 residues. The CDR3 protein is CASSHQMGVSYNEQFF. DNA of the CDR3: TGTGCCAGCAGCCATCAAATGGGGGTCTCCTACAATGAGCAGTTCTTC.

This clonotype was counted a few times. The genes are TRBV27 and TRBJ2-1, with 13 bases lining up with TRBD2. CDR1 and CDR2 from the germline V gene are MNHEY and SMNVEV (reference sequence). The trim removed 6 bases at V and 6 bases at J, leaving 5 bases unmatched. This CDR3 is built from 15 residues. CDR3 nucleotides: TGTGCCAGCAGACTAGCGGGGGGGCTTGCCAATGAGCAGTTCTTC. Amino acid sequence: CASRLAGGLANEQFF.

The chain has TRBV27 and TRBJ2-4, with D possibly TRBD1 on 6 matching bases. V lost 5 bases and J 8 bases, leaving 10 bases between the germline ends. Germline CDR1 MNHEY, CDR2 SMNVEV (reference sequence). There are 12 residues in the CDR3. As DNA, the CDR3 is TGTGCCAGCAGTCCACAGGGCGACATTCAGTACTTC. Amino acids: CASSPQGDIQYF.

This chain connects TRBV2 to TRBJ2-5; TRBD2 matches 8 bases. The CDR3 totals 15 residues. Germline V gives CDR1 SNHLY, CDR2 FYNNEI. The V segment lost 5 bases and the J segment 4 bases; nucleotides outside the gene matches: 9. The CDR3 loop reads CASSPSGLGRETQYF. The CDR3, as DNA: TGTGCCAGCAGTCCCTCGGGACTAGGGAGAGAGACCCAGTACTTC.

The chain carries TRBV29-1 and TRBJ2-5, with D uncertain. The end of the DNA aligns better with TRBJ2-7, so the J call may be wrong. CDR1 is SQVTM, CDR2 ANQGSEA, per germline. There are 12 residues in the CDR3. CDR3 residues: CSVWTDTDEQYF. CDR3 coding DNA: TGCAGCGTCTGGACGGATACAGACGAGCAGTACTTC.

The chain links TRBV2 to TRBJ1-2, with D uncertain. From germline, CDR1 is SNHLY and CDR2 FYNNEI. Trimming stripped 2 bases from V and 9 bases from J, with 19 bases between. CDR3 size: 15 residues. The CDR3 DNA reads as TGTGCCAGCAGTGAATCTGAGACATTGGGCGAAAGCTACACCTTC. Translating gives CASSESETLGESYTF.

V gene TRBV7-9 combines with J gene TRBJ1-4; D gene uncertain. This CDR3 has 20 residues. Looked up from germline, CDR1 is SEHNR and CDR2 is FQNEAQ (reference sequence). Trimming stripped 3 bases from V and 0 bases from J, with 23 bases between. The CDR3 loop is CASSFLVRVTLSATNEKLFF. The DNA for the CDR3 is TGTGCCAGCAGCTTCCTTGTTCGTGTGACTCTAAGTGCAACTAATGAAAAACTGTTTTTT.